Each of the 7 T cell receptor beta chains below was sequenced from the same sample in a study of blood T cell repertoires in COVID-19. Using immunoSEQ multiplex PCR, the repertoire was profiled, and TCRdb retains in-frame clones only, with some absent. Of around 170,000 clones in the sample, approximately 86% are singletons; the top ten hold approximately 0.6%. Sequenced: peripheral blood. Source of these receptors: a man in his fifties or sixties with COVID-19, enrolled during active disease.

The rearrangement joins TRBV2 to TRBJ1-6; perhaps TRBD1 as D (6 bases). Germline-derived CDR1 and CDR2 are SNHLY and FYNNEI. Trimming removed 6 bases from V and 7 bases from J, with 19 bases in between. This CDR3 has 16 residues. The CDR3 bases are TGTGCCAGCAGGAGGGAAGCCGGGACACTAAATTCACCCCTCCACTTT. Translated: CASRREAGTLNSPLHF.

The CDR3, as DNA: TGTGCCAGCAGTTATGGACAGGGACGAGGCAATCAGCCCCAGCATTTT. This sequence encodes CASSYGQGRGNQPQHF. The rearrangement joins TRBV28 to TRBJ1-5; 8 nucleotides agree with TRBD1. Germline assignment: CDR1 MDHEN and CDR2 SYDVKM. Trimming cost V 4 bases and J 2 bases; bases outside gene matches: 7. The CDR3 totals 16 residues.

The chain links TRBV18 to TRBJ2-1; 11 positions match TRBD2. This CDR3 is built from 16 residues. V was pared by 3 bases and J by 7 bases, with 8 bases of the junction left unmatched. The germline V gene encodes CDR1 KGHSH and CDR2 LQKENI. CDR3 nucleotides: TGTGCCAGCTCACCCCCGGGACTAGCGGACACAAATGAGCAGTTCTTC. It encodes CASSPPGLADTNEQFF.

This chain links TRBV20-1 with TRBJ2-7; 8 nucleotides match TRBD2. CDR3 size: 16 residues. V dropped 3 bases and J dropped 3; count of bases not matched to a gene: 13. The germline V gene encodes CDR1 DFQATT and CDR2 SNEGSKA (reference sequence). CDR3 DNA sequence: TGCAGTGCTAGTTCCGACCTACCAGCGGGAGTCTACGAGCAGTACTTC. The encoded protein is CSASSDLPAGVYEQYF.

This chain connects TRBV6-5 to TRBJ2-5; 12 positions match TRBD2. CDR3 size: 15 residues. V lost 7 bases and J lost 3; bases outside the gene matches: 6. The germline V gene has CDR1 MNHEY and CDR2 SVGAGI. The CDR3 loop reads CASNRLAGEKETQYF. In DNA form, the CDR3 reads TGTGCCAGCAATCGACTAGCGGGAGAAAAAGAGACCCAGTACTTC.

The gene calls are TRBV19 and TRBJ1-2; the match to TRBD1 covers 9 bases. This CDR3 contains 18 residues. Germline values: CDR1 LNHDA, CDR2 SQIVND (reference sequence). V trimming: 6 bases; J trimming: 0 bases; junction bases outside the gene matches: 14. The CDR3 region is CASRFFPGQGGANYGYTF. As DNA, the CDR3 is TGTGCCAGTAGATTTTTCCCGGGACAGGGAGGAGCTAACTATGGCTACACCTTC.

CDR3 in DNA: TGTGCCAGCAGCCAAGATGGACGGGGGGGTACTGAAGCTTTCTTT. Translation gives CASSQDGRGGTEAFF. This rearrangement joins TRBV4-2 to TRBJ1-1, with D possibly TRBD1 on 5 matching bases. The V and J ends lost 0 bases and 5 bases respectively, with 13 bases between them. CDR3 length equals 15 residues. Germline V gene lookup returns CDR1 LGHNA and CDR2 YNFKEQ.